This T cell receptor (beta chain) appears in the sequencing data of a study of beta chain features in type 1 diabetes. Every bit of the isolated RNA underwent reverse transcription, so sequencing read expressed TCRB transcripts. Here immunoSEQ multiplex PCR was the method, and the copy in TCRdb shows in-frame clones only, minus some. The sample holds about 930,000 clones, roughly a sixth seen once. This clone turned up a few times. Antigen: not known. The study, taken as a whole, reports: Significant though moderate, a shortening of TCRB CDR3s appeared in all four CD4+ subsets of Type 1 diabetes patients.

The TCR sequence derives from a young woman in good health. What was sequenced was naive CD4+ T cells from blood.

CDR3 nucleotide sequence: TGTGCCAGCAGCTTAGCGGGGAGGGTCTACGAGCAGTACTTC. Translation: CASSLAGRVYEQYF. The chain couples TRBV7-9 to TRBJ2-7; 7 positions agree with TRBD2. CDR1 is SEHNR, CDR2 FQNEAQ, per germline (reference sequence). The CDR3 sequence is 14 residues long. The V gene end was trimmed by 0 bases and the J gene end by 3 bases; junction bases not matched to a gene: 2.